What follows are 31 T cell receptor beta chains derived from one specimen sequenced in a study of quantifying T cell responses using KT2 cells. Whole-study context: cDNA was made from DNase-treated RNA using alpha and beta constant primers.

The cDNA 3' end received a ligated oligonucleotide with a UMI. First-round PCR used three to five cycles and beta primers RC1.1 and RC1.2 covering TRBC1 and TRBC2. TCRdb ran MiXCR on the UMI-ligation and nested PCR reads and lists one entry per CDR3 protein. Of about 32,000 distinct CDR3 sequences listed, roughly 8% are singletons. Sequencing was done on a sample of PBMCs spiked with cells of the T cell clone KT2. The receptors were gathered from a human donor.

The chain uses TRBV7-2 and TRBJ2-4; unclear D gene. Between the trimmed V and J ends, which lost 2 bases and 8 bases, there was a span of 7 bases. The CDR3 covers 12 residues. Germline-derived CDR1 and CDR2 are SGHTA and FQGNSA. The CDR3 nucleotides are TGTGCCAGCAGCTTATCTAGGGACATTCAGTACTTC. This gives the protein CASSLSRDIQYF.

CDR3 protein: CSARDSGSAYNEQFF. The CDR3 DNA is TGCAGTGCTAGAGATAGCGGGAGTGCCTACAATGAGCAGTTCTTC. This chain links TRBV20-1 with TRBJ2-1, with TRBD2 matching 9 bases. The germline V gene encodes CDR1 DFQATT and CDR2 SNEGSKA (reference sequence). The CDR3 spans 15 residues. The V segment lost 0 bases and the J segment 2 bases; nucleotides outside the gene matches: 2.

Details on this clonotype: A much larger clone lies a single base off, so this may be a read error. The chain has TRBV20-1 and TRBJ2-7; D not resolved. In germline, CDR1 is DFQATT, CDR2 SNEGSKA (reference sequence). The CDR3 totals 13 residues. V lost 2 bases, J lost 4 bases, and 12 bases lay in between. CDR3 in amino acids: CSARCNWVYEQYF. Written as DNA, the CDR3 is TGCAGTGCTAGATGCAATTGGGTGTACGAGCAGTACTTC.

Ten or more counts support this clonotype. The chain employs TRBV4-2 and TRBJ1-4; TRBD1 is a possible D gene (5 bases). CDR1 is LGHNA and CDR2 is YNFKEQ in the germline V gene. Trimming stripped 0 bases from V and 8 bases from J, with 13 bases between. CDR3 size: 15 residues. The CDR3 coding sequence is TGTGCCAGCAGCCAAGAGAAAGGGGAAGTGGAAAAACTGTTTTTT. Translating gives CASSQEKGEVEKLFF.

In its sample, this clonotype was seen many times. The rearrangement links TRBV30 to TRBJ1-1; TRBD1 agrees at 9 bases. From germline, CDR1 is GTSNPN and CDR2 SVGIG (reference sequence). The CDR3 contains 15 residues. V was pared by 3 bases and J by 6 bases, with 11 bases of the junction left unmatched. The CDR3 region has the DNA TGTGCCTGGAGCCGACAGGGACAGGGTGTCGCTGAAGCTTTCTTT. Protein: CAWSRQGQGVAEAFF.

Ten or more counts support this clonotype. The CDR3 spells CASSDSGTAKYEQYF. The CDR3 DNA sequence: TGTGCCAGCAGTGATAGCGGGACTGCAAAATACGAGCAGTACTTC. V gene TRBV25-1 combines with J gene TRBJ2-7; 8 bases match TRBD2. CDR3 length equals 15 residues. CDR1 and CDR2 from the germline V gene are MGHDK and SYGVNS. With V trimmed by 3 bases and J by 4 bases, 8 bases remained unmatched.

The table lists this clonotype with a few counts. V usage is TRBV5-1 and J usage is TRBJ2-7; D is perhaps TRBD2 (6 bases). There are 14 residues in the CDR3. V was cut by 4 bases and J by 2 bases, with 13 bases left in between. Germline V lookup: CDR1 SGHRS, CDR2 YFSETQ. Written as DNA, the CDR3 is TGCGCCAGCAGCAACGGACTACTCCCCTACGAGCAGTACTTC. Its protein product is CASSNGLLPYEQYF.

This clonotype was counted ten times or more. The genes are TRBV5-1 and TRBJ2-1, with 8 bases matching TRBD2. Looked up from germline, CDR1 is SGHRS and CDR2 is YFSETQ. The CDR3 totals 18 residues. V dropped 0 bases and J dropped 6; count of bases not matched to a gene: 14. Written as DNA, the CDR3 is TGCGCCAGCAGCTTGGGCCTCCTGGGAGCGGGAGTTTCCAATGAGCAGTTCTTC. Its translation is CASSLGLLGAGVSNEQFF.

Many counts were recorded for this clonotype. The J gene is TRBJ2-1, the V gene TRBV3-1; D is possibly TRBD1 or TRBD2 (5 bases each). The CDR3 sequence is 16 residues long. Deletions cut 1 base from V and 3 bases from J, with 13 bases between. Germline assignment: CDR1 LGHDT and CDR2 YNNKEL (reference sequence). The CDR3 is CASSQARDPVYNEQFF. The CDR3 bases are TGTGCCAGCAGCCAAGCCAGGGACCCAGTCTACAATGAGCAGTTCTTC.

This clonotype was seen ten or more times. The V call is TRBV20-1, the J call TRBJ2-1; maybe TRBD2 (7 bases). In germline, CDR1 is DFQATT, CDR2 SNEGSKA (reference sequence). There are 16 residues in the CDR3. The V end lost 5 bases, the J end lost 6 bases, and 23 bases lay between the germline ends. The CDR3 spells CSAQGLLARPSNEQFF. The CDR3 DNA follows: TGCAGTGCTCAGGGGCTACTAGCGAGACCAAGCAATGAGCAGTTCTTC.

The J gene is TRBJ1-1, the V gene TRBV6-5, with 7 bases identical to TRBD1. V trimming: 7 bases; J trimming: 8 bases; junction bases outside the gene matches: 16. CDR3 length equals 15 residues. Germline assignment: CDR1 MNHEY and CDR2 SVGAGI. CDR3 residues: CASTRSSAGGREAFF. CDR3 in DNA: TGTGCCAGCACCAGATCCTCGGCAGGGGGTCGGGAAGCTTTCTTT.

This clonotype occurred many times. For the CDR3, the DNA is TGCAGCGTTCCGAGGACAGGGAGTGAGACCCAGTACTTC. Its protein product is CSVPRTGSETQYF. The rearrangement uses TRBV29-1 and TRBJ2-5, with 8 bases identical to TRBD1. The CDR3 contains 13 residues. The germline CDR1 and CDR2 sequences are SQVTM and ANQGSEA. V was pared by 5 bases and J by 5 bases, with 7 bases of the junction left unmatched.

In this sample, this clonotype turned up many times. V usage is TRBV20-1 and J usage is TRBJ1-6; TRBD1 is a possible D gene (5 bases). From germline, CDR1 is DFQATT and CDR2 SNEGSKA (reference sequence). The CDR3 extends over 15 amino acids. The ends were cut back, 6 bases at V and 4 bases at J, with 16 bases in the middle. CDR3 DNA: TGCAGTGCGTCCGACAGCCAATTATATAATTCACCCCTCCACTTT. Encoded protein: CSASDSQLYNSPLHF.

This clonotype was detected many times. The chain couples TRBV12-3 or TRBV12-4 to TRBJ2-5; 11 nucleotides line up with TRBD2. After removal of 6 bases from V and 2 bases from J, the junction contained 8 bases not matched to a gene. This CDR3 is built from 16 residues. In DNA form, the CDR3 reads TGTGCCAGCAGCTCCGGGATAGCGGGAGGGCAAGAGACCCAGTACTTC. Amino acids: CASSSGIAGGQETQYF.

There are many counts of this clonotype. The V gene is TRBV3-1, the J gene TRBJ1-1; weak D call: TRBD1 (6 bases). V lost 1 base and J lost 5, with 35 bases in between. Looked up from germline, CDR1 is LGHDT and CDR2 is YNNKEL (reference sequence). This CDR3 has 22 residues. The CDR3 sequence: CASSQATGSLDAGPQGRTEAFF. CDR3 DNA sequence: TGTGCCAGCAGCCAAGCTACGGGATCCCTAGATGCCGGGCCACAGGGACGGACTGAAGCTTTCTTT.

This clonotype was observed a few times. The V call is TRBV15, the J call TRBJ2-2, with D unclear. This CDR3 has 19 amino acids. Germline CDR1 LNHNV, CDR2 YYDKDF (reference sequence). V dropped 0 bases and J dropped 0 bases, with 17 bases sitting between them. The CDR3 nucleotides are TGTGCCACCAGCAGAGATTCCCTACCTACTGCCGCGAACACCGGGGAGCTGTTTTTT. Encoded protein: CATSRDSLPTAANTGELFF.

With regard to this clonotype: A clone one base away is much larger, so this may be a read error. The chain recombines TRBV20-1 with TRBJ2-5; the match to TRBD1 covers 7 bases. J was trimmed by 5 bases and V by 6 bases; bases with no gene match: 9. This CDR3 is built from 13 residues. Germline loops: CDR1 DFQATT, CDR2 SNEGSKA (reference sequence). The CDR3 coding sequence is TGCAGTGCCCGTCCGGGACAGCATGAGACCCAGTACTTC. This gives the protein CSARPGQHETQYF.

In this sample, this clonotype turned up many times. The chain uses TRBV11-3 and TRBJ1-1; D not resolved. The ends were cut back, 0 bases at V and 1 base at J, with 6 bases in the middle. CDR1 and CDR2 (germline): SGHNT, YENEEA. The CDR3 runs 14 residues. This chain's CDR3 is CASSLDSGNTEAFF. In nucleotides, the CDR3 is TGTGCCAGCAGCTTAGATTCGGGGAACACTGAAGCTTTCTTT.

The chain links TRBV19 to TRBJ2-2; TRBD2 matches at 13 bases. There are 20 residues in the CDR3. V was pared by 4 bases and J by 3 bases, with 14 bases of the junction left unmatched. Germline V lookup: CDR1 LNHDA, CDR2 SQIVND (reference sequence). In DNA, the CDR3 is TGTGCCAGTAGTAAGCCCTTTGGACTAGCGGGAGCTGGCGACACCGGGGAGCTGTTTTTT. As protein: CASSKPFGLAGAGDTGELFF.

This clonotype appeared many times. V is TRBV10-3 and J is TRBJ2-7, with a weak D call TRBD1 (5 bases). Germline loops: CDR1 ENHRY, CDR2 SYGVKD. V lost 3 bases, J lost 0 bases, and 12 bases lay in between. CDR3 length: 15 residues. CDR3 in amino acids: CAISDLQGSSYEQYF. The CDR3 coding sequence is TGTGCCATCAGTGACCTTCAGGGCAGCTCCTACGAGCAGTACTTC.

The genes are TRBV29-1 and TRBJ2-7; TRBD2 matches 7 bases. V gave up 4 bases and J gave up 6 bases; unmatched junction bases: 6. The germline CDR1 and CDR2 sequences are SQVTM and ANQGSEA. This CDR3 is built from 12 residues. The CDR3 nucleotides read TGCAGCGTTGCCGGGACTATGGGCGAGCAGTACTTC. This encodes CSVAGTMGEQYF.

V is TRBV18 and J is TRBJ2-7, with 7 bases lining up with TRBD1. Germline CDR1 is KGHSH and CDR2 is LQKENI. V trimming: 0 bases; J trimming: 2 bases; junction bases outside the gene matches: 1. This CDR3 is 14 amino acids long. CDR3 sequence reads: CASSPPTGAYEQYF. The CDR3 DNA sequence: TGTGCCAGCTCACCACCCACAGGGGCCTACGAGCAGTACTTC. Variable domain in full (rest from reference TRBV18 and TRBJ2-7): NAGVMQNPRHLVRRRGQEARLRCSPMKGHSHVYWYRQLPEEGLKFMVYLQKENIIDESGMPKERFSAEFPKEGPSILRIQQVVRGDSAAYFCASSPPTGAYEQYFGPGTRLTVT.

The genes are TRBV9 and TRBJ2-7; 10 bases map to TRBD1. From germline, CDR1 is SGDLS and CDR2 YYNGEE. This CDR3 is built from 14 residues. V was pared by 2 bases and J by 7 bases, with 6 bases of the junction left unmatched. CDR3 DNA: TGTGCCAGCAGCGTCGCCGGGACAGGGGATGAGCAGTACTTC. Protein product: CASSVAGTGDEQYF.

This clonotype was detected only a few times. The rearrangement joins TRBV11-3 to TRBJ2-7, with a weak D call TRBD2 (5 bases). Per the germline V gene, CDR1 is SGHNT and CDR2 is YENEEA. The CDR3 is 14 residues long. V lost 3 bases and J 7 bases, leaving 16 bases between the germline ends. DNA of the CDR3: TGTGCCAGCAGCTTCCTCACTGACTCGGGAGAGCAGTACTTC. Translating it yields CASSFLTDSGEQYF.

This clonotype came up many times. The genes are TRBV5-1 and TRBJ1-5, with D uncertain. Trimming took off 0 bases at V and 7 bases at J, with 8 bases between the two ends. The CDR3 is 13 residues long. Per the germline V gene, CDR1 is SGHRS and CDR2 is YFSETQ. CDR3 coding DNA: TGCGCCAGCAGCTTGGGTGGGCGGCAGCCCCAGCATTTT. This sequence encodes CASSLGGRQPQHF. Full variable domain (rest looked up from reference TRBV5-1 and TRBJ1-5): KAGVTQTPRYLIKTRGQQVTLSCSPISGHRSVSWYQQTPGQGLQFLFEYFSETQRNKGNFPGRFSGRQFSNSRSEMNVSTLELGDSALYLCASSLGGRQPQHFGDGTRLSIL.

This clonotype is labeled as medium-sized. The V call is TRBV7-9, the J call TRBJ1-3; the D is unclear. Per germline, CDR1 SEHNR and CDR2 FQNEAQ (reference sequence). This CDR3 region has 15 residues. V was clipped by 0 bases and J by 0 bases, with 6 bases between them. In DNA, the CDR3 is TGTGCCAGCAGCTTAGCTAGGCTCTCTGGAAACACCATATATTTT. Protein sequence: CASSLARLSGNTIYF. The full variable domain, in which reference TRBV7-9 and TRBJ1-3 provide the parts outside the CDR3, is DTGVSQNPRHKITKRGQNVTFRCDPISEHNRLYWYRQTLGQGPEFLTYFQNEAQLEKSRLLSDRFSAERPKGSFSTLEIQRTEQGDSAMYLCASSLARLSGNTIYFGEGSWLTVV.

This clonotype turned up a few times. The chain uses TRBV5-5 and TRBJ2-3; D remains ambiguous. V was cut by 3 bases and J by 2 bases, with 10 bases left in between. The CDR3 runs to 14 residues. The germline V gene encodes CDR1 SGHKS and CDR2 YYEKEE (reference sequence). The CDR3 nucleotides are TGTGCCAGCAGCTACGCTACTCTCACAGATACGCAGTATTTT. Its translation is CASSYATLTDTQYF.

The chain is built from TRBV7-9 and TRBJ2-3; 8 bases are a match to TRBD2. The CDR3 covers 15 residues. The V gene's germline CDR1 is SEHNR and CDR2 FQNEAQ (reference sequence). Trimming at V came to 2 bases and at J to 1 base, leaving 2 bases not matched to a gene. CDR3 bases: TGTGCCAGCAGCTTAACTAGCGGAGGCACAGATACGCAGTATTTT. This gives the protein CASSLTSGGTDTQYF.

The chain combines TRBV10-3 with TRBJ2-3; weak D call: TRBD2 (6 bases). The CDR3 length is 19 residues. V lost 10 bases and J lost 4, with 33 bases in between. Looked up from germline, CDR1 is ENHRY and CDR2 is SYGVKD. The CDR3 region is CATAGPGGEISARADTQYF. In DNA, the CDR3 is TGTGCCACAGCTGGGCCGGGCGGGGAGATCTCCGCACGCGCAGATACGCAGTATTTT.

Ten or more counts support this clonotype. The chain has TRBV10-3 and TRBJ2-3; TRBD2 matches 8 bases. Germline V gene data show CDR1 as ENHRY and CDR2 as SYGVKD. The CDR3 contains 16 residues. Trimming cost V 3 bases and J 2 bases; bases outside gene matches: 7. CDR3 amino acids: CAISDSASGYTDTQYF. The CDR3 bases are TGTGCCATCAGTGATTCGGCTAGCGGGTACACAGATACGCAGTATTTT.

The chain links TRBV7-9 to TRBJ2-3; unclear D gene. V was pared by 10 bases and J by 4 bases, with 6 bases between. Germline V lookup: CDR1 SEHNR, CDR2 FQNEAQ (reference sequence). CDR3 length equals 10 residues. The CDR3 DNA sequence: TGTGCCATTCTCTCAGATACGCAGTATTTT. Translating it yields CAILSDTQYF.